This T cell receptor beta chain is from a study of T cells in tuberculosis. The data were produced by immunoSEQ multiplex PCR, yet TCRdb's version contains in-frame clones alone and is incomplete. The sample includes about 29,000 clones, roughly 93% seen only once; the top ten take just under 5%. As concerns this clone: Its antigen is undetermined.

V lost 3 bases, J lost 2 bases, and 17 bases stayed unmatched. The CDR3 has 21 residues. Germline assignment: CDR1 LGHNA and CDR2 YSLEER. Study-level results: The TCR-beta difference was not significant; alpha differences partly reflected length. Active tuberculosis alpha repertoires lay closer to GMM-specific TCRs than controls'.

Material: PBMCs. The V and J genes are TRBV4-3 and TRBJ2-2; 11 bases align to TRBD2. The source is a donor aged 10-30 years with latent tuberculosis or without tuberculosis infection. The CDR3 protein is CASSHLMWVTSGGPNTGELFF. The CDR3 DNA sequence: TGCGCCAGCAGCCACCTCATGTGGGTTACTAGCGGGGGACCTAACACCGGGGAGCTGTTTTTT.